Below, 13 T cell receptor beta chains from the same sample are listed, as sequenced in a study of T cell repertoires in cytomegalovirus infection. TCRdb ran MiXCR on the reads and lists one entry per CDR3 protein. The sample has some 450,000 distinct CDR3 sequences; roughly a third are singletons. The specimen was PBMCs. The receptor set was obtained from a human donor in good health (CMV status not recorded). Some clones in this sample may be carry-over from other donors' samples.

This chain connects TRBV4-1 to TRBJ2-2; no firm D call. This CDR3 has 16 residues. The germline V gene encodes CDR1 MGHRA and CDR2 YSYEKL. V was clipped by 0 bases and J by 5 bases, with 13 bases between them. The CDR3: CASSQERVWGTGELFF. Written as DNA, the CDR3 is TGCGCCAGCAGCCAAGAAAGAGTCTGGGGTACCGGGGAGCTGTTTTTT.

J is TRBJ1-5 and V is TRBV19; D unclear. The CDR3 has 16 residues. Deletions cut 0 bases from V and 4 bases from J, with 13 bases between. The germline V gene encodes CDR1 LNHDA and CDR2 SQIVND (reference sequence). This chain's CDR3 is CASSIEMPTRNQPQHF. The CDR3 DNA reads as TGTGCCAGTAGTATAGAGATGCCCACCCGAAATCAGCCCCAGCATTTT.

Comment on this clonotype: A read error is possible here, since a much larger clone lies one base away. The chain recombines TRBV12-5 with TRBJ2-3; TRBD2 is a possible D gene (6 bases). There are 14 residues in the CDR3. Looked up from germline, CDR1 is LGHNT and CDR2 is FRNRAP. Deletions cut 5 bases from V and 8 bases from J, with 17 bases between. The DNA of the CDR3 is TGTGCTAGTGGTCGGGACTCGCCCCAAGCTACGCAGTATTTT. The encoded protein is CASGRDSPQATQYF.

Ten or more counts support this clonotype. The V call is TRBV20-1, the J call TRBJ1-2, with D tentatively TRBD1 (5 bases). The CDR3 covers 12 residues. Germline assignment: CDR1 DFQATT and CDR2 SNEGSKA (reference sequence). V dropped 0 bases and J dropped 3 bases, with 5 bases sitting between them. CDR3 in DNA: TGCAGTGCTAGAGACAGGGACTATGGCTACACCTTC. It yields the protein CSARDRDYGYTF.

This clonotype appeared a few times. The chain links TRBV7-9 to TRBJ1-3; the D is unclear. The ends were cut back, 8 bases at V and 4 bases at J, with 12 bases in the middle. Germline CDR1 SEHNR, CDR2 FQNEAQ (reference sequence). CDR3 size: 13 residues. The CDR3 sequence is CASVRAAGNTIYF. The CDR3 coding sequence is TGTGCCAGCGTTAGGGCGGCCGGAAACACCATATATTTT. Filled out from reference TRBV7-9 and TRBJ1-3, the complete variable domain reads DTGVSQNPRHKITKRGQNVTFRCDPISEHNRLYWYRQTLGQGPEFLTYFQNEAQLEKSRLLSDRFSAERPKGSFSTLEIQRTEQGDSAMYLCASVRAAGNTIYFGEGSWLTVV.

The chain uses TRBV6-5 and TRBJ1-5; D is unresolved. V was shortened by 0 bases and J by 4 bases, with 7 bases between the two germline ends. Germline V gene lookup returns CDR1 MNHEY and CDR2 SVGAGI. The CDR3 sequence is 14 residues long. Here the CDR3 reads CASSYSSGNQPQHF. The CDR3 DNA reads TGTGCCAGCAGTTACTCGTCGGGAAATCAGCCCCAGCATTTT.

This clonotype has only a few counts. As DNA, the CDR3 is TGTGCCAGCAGTTACGTGCAGGCAGAAGCTTTCTTT. It translates to CASSYVQAEAFF. The chain carries TRBV6-5 and TRBJ1-1; D unclear. The CDR3 consists of 12 residues. V was clipped by 2 bases and J by 8 bases, with 9 bases between them. Per germline, CDR1 MNHEY and CDR2 SVGAGI.

This clonotype has ten or more counts. The chain employs TRBV28 and TRBJ1-6, with a tentative D call TRBD1 (6 bases). The germline V gene has CDR1 MDHEN and CDR2 SYDVKM. The CDR3 length is 13 residues. Trimming cost V 6 bases and J 10 bases, with 13 bases left between them. The CDR3 loop is CASRRGGASPLHF. The CDR3 nucleotides are TGTGCCAGCAGGCGAGGGGGGGCATCACCCCTCCACTTT.

This clonotype was counted at least ten times. V gene TRBV7-2 combines with J gene TRBJ1-5; 9 nucleotides match TRBD1. The germline V gene has CDR1 SGHTA and CDR2 FQGNSA. This CDR3 has 16 amino acids. V shed 5 bases and J 1 base; nucleotides not matched to a gene: 6. The CDR3 coding sequence is TGTGCCAGCAGCGCGCCGGGACAGGGAAGCAATCAGCCCCAGCATTTT. Residues: CASSAPGQGSNQPQHF.

This clonotype was found many times. The V gene is TRBV7-6, the J gene TRBJ2-1; 7 bases are shared with TRBD1. The J segment lost 7 bases and the V segment lost 1 base, leaving 4 bases of the junction unmatched. Germline loops: CDR1 SGHVS, CDR2 FNYEAQ. This CDR3 comprises 14 residues. As DNA, the CDR3 is TGTGCCAGCAGCTTAGAGGGGACAGTAAATGAGCAGTTCTTC. It translates to CASSLEGTVNEQFF.

The V call is TRBV25-1, the J call TRBJ2-6; D remains ambiguous. The germline gives CDR1 MGHDK, CDR2 SYGVNS. The CDR3 loop spans 15 amino acids. Trimming left V 4 bases short and J 0 bases short, with 7 bases between. The CDR3 loop reads CASSGTNSGANVLTF. The CDR3 nucleotides read TGTGCCAGCAGTGGCACAAACTCTGGGGCCAACGTCCTGACTTTC.

The V gene is TRBV19, the J gene TRBJ2-6, with D possibly matching TRBD2 (5 bases). The CDR3 runs 18 residues. V dropped 1 base and J dropped 2 bases, with 15 bases sitting between them. The germline V gene encodes CDR1 LNHDA and CDR2 SQIVND (reference sequence). The CDR3 protein is CASSIGLFRGAGANVLTF. The CDR3 region has the DNA TGTGCCAGTAGTATAGGATTATTCCGGGGAGCTGGGGCCAACGTCCTGACTTTC.

This clonotype has at least ten counts. This chain connects TRBV7-2 to TRBJ2-7, with 12 bases aligning to TRBD2. Trimming took 1 base from V and 3 from J; bases not matched to a gene: 19. The CDR3 covers 21 residues. The V gene's germline CDR1 is SGHTA and CDR2 FQGNSA. The CDR3 bases are TGTGCCAGCAGCTTAGGGCTAGCGGGGGGGGACGCATTAGAGGGGTACTACGAGCAGTACTTC. Its protein product is CASSLGLAGGDALEGYYEQYF.